Presented here are 17 T cell receptor beta chains from one specimen sequenced in a study of metastatic and nonmetastatic thyroid tumors (dated by TCRdb to the early 2020s). Before undergoing thyroid surgery, none of the patients had been given any kind of treatment. The library came from PCR. Sequencing took place on an Illumina HiSeq 4000. TCRdb trimmed public reads at Q25 via fastp, called clones via MiXCR and kept in-frame beta chains. Across this sample there are about 92,000 clones, with about 15% seen only once. The ten most abundant clones make up 3.6% of the sample. Sequencing was performed on blood. The receptors were sampled from a female donor with papillary thyroid cancer or a benign thyroid nodule (not recorded which). Some clones in this sample may be carry-over from other donors' samples.

This clone was recorded at least ten times. Additional DNA sequences in this sample encode the identical CDR3. This chain links TRBV19 with TRBJ1-1; 7 nucleotides align to TRBD1. The CDR3 has 13 residues. V was clipped by 9 bases and J by 4 bases; unmatched bases: 8. The germline gives CDR1 LNHDA, CDR2 SQIVND (reference sequence). CDR3 residues: CASLGQPSTEAFF. The CDR3 DNA reads TGTGCCAGCCTGGGACAGCCGAGCACTGAAGCTTTCTTT.

This clone appeared a few times. This may be a read error: a much more frequent sequence differs by one nucleotide. This sequence joins TRBV20-1 and TRBJ2-7; D unresolved. Trimming removed 3 bases from V and 5 bases from J, with 14 bases in between. From germline, CDR1 is DFQATT and CDR2 SNEGSKA (reference sequence). The CDR3 sequence is 13 residues long. CDR3 DNA: TGCAGTGCTAGGTTTCTTTCGGCGCACGAGCAGTACTTC. This translates into CSARFLSAHEQYF.

This clone was detected a few times. The J gene is TRBJ2-7, the V gene TRBV12-3 or TRBV12-4; TRBD1 matches at 9 bases. Germline trimming cut 7 bases from V and 13 bases from J; bases unmatched to any gene: 17. The CDR3 spans 14 residues. CDR3: CASTQDRGTADHYF. The CDR3 coding sequence is TGTGCCAGCACCCAGGACAGGGGTACCGCCGATCACTACTTC.

With respect to this clone: A much larger clone differs by one base, so this may be a read error. The chain joins TRBV6-1 to TRBJ2-3, with 7 nucleotides matching TRBD1. The J segment lost 0 bases and the V segment lost 10 bases, leaving 19 bases of the junction unmatched. The germline CDR1 and CDR2 sequences are MNHNS and SASEGT. The CDR3 is made up of 18 amino acids. CDR3 region: CAIKRFTSGTESTDTQYF. CDR3 bases: TGTGCCATTAAACGCTTTACTTCCGGGACAGAAAGCACAGATACGCAGTATTTT.

A word on this clone: A much larger clone lies one base from this, so it may be a read error. The missing conserved phenylalanine or tryptophan at the end of this CDR3 makes a read error likely. The J gene is TRBJ1-1, the V gene TRBV5-8; D is ambiguous. The CDR3 loop spans 13 amino acids. The germline gives CDR1 SGHTS, CDR2 YDEGEE. The V end was cut by 4 bases, the J end by 5 bases, with 12 bases between. The CDR3 is CASSTSAKTEAFL. Written as DNA, the CDR3 is TGTGCCAGCAGCACTTCAGCCAAAACTGAAGCTTTCCTT.

As concerns this clone: A much larger clone is a single base away; this may be a read error. The CDR3 sequence: CASSQDSAAGPHCYTF. The CDR3, as DNA: TGTGCCAGCAGCCAAGATTCCGCGGCAGGGCCGCATTGCTACACCTTC. The chain is built from TRBV4-2 and TRBJ1-2, with D possibly being TRBD1 (5 bases). Germline assignment: CDR1 LGHNA and CDR2 YNFKEQ. The length of the CDR3 is 16 residues. V was pared by 0 bases and J by 9 bases, with 20 bases between.

This clone showed up many times. The rearrangement joins TRBV9 to TRBJ2-3, with D perhaps matching TRBD2 (6 bases). There are 15 residues in the CDR3. V lost 0 bases and J 8 bases, leaving 16 bases between the germline ends. Germline CDR1 is SGDLS and CDR2 is YYNGEE. CDR3 bases: TGTGCCAGCAGCGTAGCTGGGGGGATGGAAGGTACGCAGTATTTT. Amino acids: CASSVAGGMEGTQYF. Drawing the rest from reference TRBV9 and TRBJ2-3, the complete variable domain is DSGVTQTPKHLITATGQRVTLRCSPRSGDLSVYWYQQSLDQGLQFLIQYYNGEERAKGNILERFSAQQFPDLHSELNLSSLELGDSALYFCASSVAGGMEGTQYFGPGTRLTVL.

This clone was seen repeatedly, ten times or more. V and J are TRBV19 and TRBJ1-5; tentatively, D is TRBD1 (5 bases). Germline CDR1 and CDR2: LNHDA and SQIVND (reference sequence). The CDR3 length is 11 residues. Trimming left V 5 bases short and J 13 bases short, with 12 bases between. CDR3 in amino acids: CASSLAGTQHF. CDR3 nucleotides: TGTGCCAGTAGTTTAGCCGGGACTCAGCATTTT.

This clone showed up many times. It may be a read error: a sequence one base away is much more abundant. The same CDR3 arises from other DNA sequences in this sample as well. This chain connects TRBV12-3 or TRBV12-4 to TRBJ1-2, with TRBD1 matching over 7 bases. J was trimmed by 5 bases and V by 4 bases; bases with no gene match: 4. This CDR3 is 13 amino acids long. CDR3 sequence: CASSSGDSYGYTF. Here the CDR3 DNA reads TGTGCCAGCAGTTCTGGGGACAGTTATGGCTACACCTTC.

A few counts support this clone. A read error is possible here, since a much larger clone lies one base away. The rearrangement joins TRBV29-1 to TRBJ2-7; D call uncertain. V was trimmed by 7 bases and J by 4 bases, leaving 26 bases between them. Germline loops: CDR1 SQVTM, CDR2 ANQGSEA. This CDR3 has 16 amino acids. The CDR3 here is CSGPLLVSRPRYEQYF. DNA for the CDR3: TGCAGCGGGCCCCTTTTGGTGAGCCGGCCTAGGTACGAGCAGTACTTC.

This clone was seen at least ten times. The chain is built from TRBV6-2 or TRBV6-3 and TRBJ1-1; TRBD1 might be the D (5 bases). Looked up from germline, CDR1 is MNHEY and CDR2 is SVGEGT. The CDR3 loop spans 14 amino acids. Trimming pared 5 bases from V and 7 bases from J, leaving 17 bases between. CDR3 coding DNA: TGTGCCAGCAGTGGGCGGGGGGGACGGCTTGAAGCTTTCTTT. This encodes CASSGRGGRLEAFF.

In its sample, this clone was seen many times. The gene calls are TRBV30 and TRBJ2-7; TRBD1 might be the D (6 bases). Trimming pared 0 bases from V and 7 bases from J, leaving 13 bases between. Germline CDR1 GTSNPN, CDR2 SVGIG (reference sequence). This CDR3 spans 13 amino acids. This chain's CDR3 is CAWSVGGWREQYF. CDR3 bases: TGTGCCTGGAGTGTAGGGGGATGGAGGGAGCAGTACTTC.

This clone was seen ten or more times. The chain links TRBV28 to TRBJ1-6, with D uncertain. Trimming stripped 1 base from V and 8 bases from J, with 3 bases between. The V gene's germline CDR1 is MDHEN and CDR2 SYDVKM. The CDR3 spans 12 residues. CDR3 region: CASSLSYSPLHF. The CDR3 bases are TGTGCCAGCAGTTTATCATATTCACCCCTCCACTTT.

This clone showed up just a few times. This chain connects TRBV25-1 to TRBJ1-4; D may be TRBD1 (6 bases). Trimming left V 2 bases short and J 5 bases short, with 12 bases between. CDR3 size: 15 residues. Germline CDR1 MGHDK, CDR2 SYGVNS. In DNA, the CDR3 is TGTGCCAGCAGTGAAAAGTGGGGGGGCAATGAAAAACTGTTTTTT. Amino acid sequence: CASSEKWGGNEKLFF.

At least ten counts were recorded for this clone. A much larger clonotype is one base distant, so this may be a read error. The chain joins TRBV28 to TRBJ2-5; D is ambiguous. Germline V CDR1 and CDR2: MDHEN, SYDVKM. This CDR3 is built from 12 residues. Trimming took off 5 bases at V and 9 bases at J, with 13 bases between the two ends. The CDR3 loop is CASSPPLGPQYF. CDR3 bases: TGTGCCAGCAGTCCGCCATTGGGTCCCCAGTACTTC. Variable domain in full (rest from reference TRBV28 and TRBJ2-5): DVKVTQSSRYLVKRTGEKVFLECVQDMDHENMFWYRQDPGLGLRLIYFSYDVKMKEKGDIPEGYSVSREKKERFSLILESASTNQTSMYLCASSPPLGPQYFGPGTRLLVL.

The table lists this clone with many counts. The chain links TRBV6-6 to TRBJ2-3; no firm D call. V lost 0 bases to trimming and J lost 5 bases, with 18 bases between them. The germline V gene has CDR1 MNHNY and CDR2 SVGAGI (reference sequence). CDR3 length: 17 residues. The CDR3 coding sequence is TGTGCCAGCAGTTACTCCCCGGGTGTAGGGATCAAAGATACGCAGTATTTT. It yields the protein CASSYSPGVGIKDTQYF.

There are many counts of this clone. CDR3 protein: CASSLTGQNTEAFF. The CDR3 DNA follows: TGTGCCAGCAGCTTGACAGGCCAAAACACTGAAGCTTTCTTT. The chain uses TRBV5-6 and TRBJ1-1, with TRBD1 as a possible D gene (5 bases). This CDR3 is 14 amino acids long. V lost 1 base and J lost 2, with 9 bases in between. Germline loops: CDR1 SGHDT, CDR2 YYEEEE.